Following are 32 T cell receptor beta chains from one sample sequenced in a study of beta chain features in type 1 diabetes. TCRB transcripts that were expressed got sequenced, as all of the isolated RNA had been reverse transcribed. Data came from immunoSEQ multiplex PCR; TCRdb stores just in-frame clones and leaves some out. The sample lists under 300,000 clones; roughly 30% were seen once. Sequencing input: central memory CD4+ T cells from blood. The receptors come from a man between 25 and 39 years old in good health.

This clone was seen more than once but under ten times. This chain joins TRBV30 and TRBJ1-1; D gene unclear. Trimming left V 4 bases short and J 6 bases short, with 12 bases between. The CDR3 is 12 residues long. CDR1 is GTSNPN and CDR2 is SVGIG in the germline V gene (reference sequence). The CDR3 DNA reads as TGTGCCTGGACCACCAGGCAGGCTGAAGCTTTCTTT. Translated, it gives CAWTTRQAEAFF.

This sequence joins TRBV27 and TRBJ2-7; 7 bases agree with TRBD1. Germline V lookup: CDR1 MNHEY, CDR2 SMNVEV (reference sequence). The CDR3 runs to 15 residues. The V gene end was trimmed by 5 bases and the J gene end by 0 bases; junction bases not matched to a gene: 7. CDR3 amino acids: CASSLKRDSSYEQYF. CDR3 nucleotides: TGTGCCAGCAGTCTTAAGAGGGACAGCTCCTACGAGCAGTACTTC.

This chain links TRBV30 with TRBJ2-3; D remains ambiguous. This CDR3 contains 13 residues. V lost 5 bases to trimming and J lost 0 bases, with 9 bases between them. The germline V gene has CDR1 GTSNPN and CDR2 SVGIG (reference sequence). The CDR3 DNA follows: TGTGCCTGGGAGCGAATCAGCACAGATACGCAGTATTTT. Its protein product is CAWERISTDTQYF.

This clone was seen a handful of times. The rearrangement uses TRBV9 and TRBJ2-2, with 10 nucleotides matching TRBD1. Germline CDR1 is SGDLS and CDR2 is YYNGEE. V lost 0 bases to trimming and J lost 6 bases; unmatched junction nucleotides: 2. CDR3 length: 15 amino acids. The CDR3 coding sequence is TGTGCCAGCAGCGTAGCAGGGACAGGGGCCGGGGAGCTGTTTTTT. Translated, it gives CASSVAGTGAGELFF.

This clone showed up just a few times. This chain connects TRBV5-1 to TRBJ2-1; no clear D gene. Trimming took off 6 bases at V and 5 bases at J, with 12 bases between the two ends. There are 13 residues in the CDR3. Germline lookup yields CDR1 SGHRS and CDR2 YFSETQ. The CDR3 bases are TGCGCCAGCACCGACGGACCTGACAATGAGCAGTTCTTC. Protein: CASTDGPDNEQFF.

This clone was counted only a few times. V gene TRBV2 combines with J gene TRBJ2-7; D is possibly TRBD1 (6 bases). Germline V gene data show CDR1 as SNHLY and CDR2 as FYNNEI. The CDR3 is made up of 15 amino acids. With 6 bases removed from V and 3 bases from J, the gap between germline ends came to 18 bases. Here the CDR3 reads CASREDSPLYYEQYF. In DNA, the CDR3 is TGTGCCAGCAGGGAGGACAGCCCTCTGTACTACGAGCAGTACTTC. Full variable domain (remainder filled in from reference TRBV2 and TRBJ2-7): EPEVTQTPSHQVTQMGQEVILRCVPISNHLYFYWYRQILGQKVEFLVSFYNNEISEKSEIFDDQFSVERPDGSNFTLKIRSTKLEDSAMYFCASREDSPLYYEQYFGPGTRLTVT.

The sample holds many counts of this clone. CDR3 protein: CASSERWPNNEQFF. DNA of the CDR3: TGTGCCAGCAGTGAAAGATGGCCCAACAATGAGCAGTTCTTC. This chain joins TRBV6-1 and TRBJ2-1; D uncertain. The CDR3 runs 14 residues. Germline CDR1 is MNHNS and CDR2 is SASEGT. V shed 2 bases and J shed 5 bases, with 10 bases lying between them.

This clone came up a few times. The chain carries TRBV2 and TRBJ2-3; 8 positions match TRBD1. This CDR3 comprises 13 residues. The germline V gene has CDR1 SNHLY and CDR2 FYNNEI. The junction had 7 bases not matched to a gene; V was cut back by 11 bases and J by 3 bases. CDR3 DNA: TGTGCCTGCCGACAGGGGATGACAGATACGCAGTATTTT. Protein product: CACRQGMTDTQYF.

J is TRBJ2-1 and V is TRBV5-1, with D possibly being TRBD2 (6 bases). CDR1 SGHRS and CDR2 YFSETQ come from the germline V gene. CDR3 size: 16 residues. The V and J ends lost 1 base and 6 bases respectively, with 17 bases between them. In DNA form, the CDR3 reads TGCGCCAGCAGCTTGAATGGGCAGGGAGGTGGCAATGAGCAGTTCTTC. Protein product: CASSLNGQGGGNEQFF.

The chain carries TRBV5-6 and TRBJ2-7; D remains unclear. This CDR3 has 14 residues. Trimming removed 4 bases from V and 2 bases from J, with 13 bases in between. The germline V gene has CDR1 SGHDT and CDR2 YYEEEE. CDR3 sequence (DNA): TGTGCCAGCAGCGACCGACAAGCCCCCTACGAGCAGTACTTC. It codes for CASSDRQAPYEQYF.

This sequence joins TRBV9 and TRBJ2-7; D gene unclear. Between the trimmed V and J ends, which lost 0 bases and 0 bases, there was a span of 4 bases. Germline CDR1 reads SGDLS; CDR2 reads YYNGEE. This CDR3 comprises 13 residues. The CDR3 DNA reads TGTGCCAGCAGCGTAGGAAACTCCTACGAGCAGTACTTC. This gives the protein CASSVGNSYEQYF.

This rearrangement joins TRBV7-2 to TRBJ2-3; 8 bases align to TRBD1. The CDR3 runs to 15 residues. V lost 7 bases, J lost 6 bases, and 12 bases stayed unmatched. Germline-derived CDR1 and CDR2 are SGHTA and FQGNSA. The CDR3 reads CASNRRTGPRDTQYF. The CDR3 DNA sequence: TGTGCCAGCAACCGTAGGACAGGGCCTCGGGATACGCAGTATTTT.

This rearrangement joins TRBV29-1 to TRBJ2-7; TRBD2 might be the D (5 bases). Germline V gene lookup returns CDR1 SQVTM and CDR2 ANQGSEA. V gave up 2 bases and J gave up 1 base, with 12 bases separating them. This CDR3 has 14 amino acids. Here the CDR3 reads CSVESRRPSYEQYF. The CDR3 coding sequence is TGCAGCGTTGAAAGTAGGAGGCCGTCCTACGAGCAGTACTTC.

The table lists this clone with a few counts. V gene TRBV5-1 combines with J gene TRBJ2-4, with D perhaps assigned TRBD1 or TRBD2 (6 bases each). CDR3 size: 14 residues. V shed 1 base and J shed 7 bases, with 12 bases lying between them. CDR1 and CDR2 (germline): SGHRS, YFSETQ. The CDR3 DNA is TGCGCCAGCAGCTTGTTGGGGGCGGGGAACATTCAGTACTTC. It yields the protein CASSLLGAGNIQYF.

The gene calls are TRBV5-1 and TRBJ1-1, with D tentatively TRBD1 (6 bases). This CDR3 spans 16 amino acids. The germline V gene encodes CDR1 SGHRS and CDR2 YFSETQ. V was trimmed by 5 bases and J by 1 base, leaving 18 bases between them. CDR3 sequence: CASSSGQGIANTEAFF. The CDR3 nucleotides are TGCGCCAGCAGTTCAGGTCAGGGGATAGCGAACACTGAAGCTTTCTTT.

This clone was seen more than once but under ten times. The genes are TRBV10-2 and TRBJ2-5; 11 bases match TRBD2. The CDR3 length is 15 residues. Germline assignment: CDR1 WSHSY and CDR2 SAAADI. V lost 6 bases and J lost 4; bases outside the gene matches: 7. The CDR3 sequence is CASSPGLAGGETQYF. The DNA of the CDR3 is TGCGCCAGCAGCCCCGGGCTAGCGGGAGGAGAGACCCAGTACTTC.

The gene calls are TRBV5-6 and TRBJ2-7, with D maybe TRBD2 (7 bases). Trimming took off 0 bases at V and 6 bases at J, with 13 bases between the two ends. The CDR3 contains 14 residues. Per the germline V gene, CDR1 is SGHDT and CDR2 is YYEEEE. Written as DNA, the CDR3 is TGTGCCAGCAGCTTGGTTGGGGGGGCTGGCGAGCAGTACTTC. Protein: CASSLVGGAGEQYF.

The V call is TRBV19, the J call TRBJ1-2, with unresolved D. Deletions cut 6 bases from V and 6 bases from J, with 17 bases between. The CDR3 has 14 residues. Germline CDR1 reads LNHDA; CDR2 reads SQIVND (reference sequence). The CDR3 sequence is CASSIFEDYNGYTF. The CDR3 DNA reads TGTGCCAGTAGCATATTCGAGGACTACAATGGCTACACCTTC.

This clone was detected many times. The CDR3 here is CSVGGQSYEQYF. The CDR3 bases are TGCAGCGTTGGGGGACAGTCGTACGAGCAGTACTTC. The V and J genes are TRBV29-1 and TRBJ2-7, with 7 positions matching TRBD1. This CDR3 is built from 12 residues. Germline values: CDR1 SQVTM, CDR2 ANQGSEA. The V and J ends lost 4 bases and 4 bases, in that order; junction bases with no gene match: 4.

The V call is TRBV19, the J call TRBJ2-5; 7 nucleotides agree with TRBD1. This CDR3 region has 13 residues. Germline values: CDR1 LNHDA, CDR2 SQIVND (reference sequence). The trim removed 4 bases at V and 2 bases at J, leaving 1 base unmatched. CDR3 amino acids: CASSTTGQETQYF. Written as DNA, the CDR3 is TGTGCCAGTAGTACGACAGGGCAAGAGACCCAGTACTTC.

The gene calls are TRBV15 and TRBJ2-1; 10 positions match TRBD1. V shed 1 base and J 2 bases; nucleotides not matched to a gene: 5. Per the germline V gene, CDR1 is LNHNV and CDR2 is YYDKDF (reference sequence). The CDR3 is made up of 17 amino acids. This CDR3 reads CATSRVGGTGAYNEQFF. CDR3 in DNA: TGTGCCACCAGCAGAGTAGGTGGGACAGGGGCCTACAATGAGCAGTTCTTC.

The V call is TRBV19, the J call TRBJ1-1, with D perhaps TRBD1 (6 bases). Trimming took off 11 bases at V and 3 bases at J, with 19 bases between the two ends. This CDR3 is 14 amino acids long. Germline CDR1 and CDR2: LNHDA and SQIVND (reference sequence). The CDR3 spells CACKQGWLDTEAFF. The CDR3 bases are TGTGCCTGCAAACAGGGATGGTTGGACACTGAAGCTTTCTTT. The whole variable domain, remainder taken from reference TRBV19 and TRBJ1-1, is DGGITQSPKYLFRKEGQNVTLSCEQNLNHDAMYWYRQDPGQGLRLIYYSQIVNDFQKGDIAEGYSVSREKKESFPLTVTSAQKNPTAFYLCACKQGWLDTEAFFGQGTRLTVV.

CDR3 nucleotides: TGCGCCAGCAGCCAAGATGGTAGCGGGAGATACGAGCAGTACTTC. Protein sequence: CASSQDGSGRYEQYF. The J gene is TRBJ2-7, the V gene TRBV4-3; 9 nucleotides match TRBD2. Trimming at V came to 0 bases and at J to 4 bases, leaving 4 bases not matched to a gene. The CDR3 totals 15 residues. Germline V gene sequence: CDR1 LGHNA, CDR2 YSLEER.

This clone turned up a few times. The chain carries TRBV5-4 and TRBJ1-2; TRBD1 matches at 7 bases. The CDR3 contains 12 residues. Trimming at V came to 6 bases and at J to 4 bases, leaving 3 bases not matched to a gene. CDR1 and CDR2 from the germline V gene are SGHNT and YYREEE (reference sequence). For the CDR3, the DNA is TGTGCCAGCACCCCAGGGGGCTATGGCTACACCTTC. Translation: CASTPGGYGYTF.

This clone was seen only a few times. V gene TRBV5-6 combines with J gene TRBJ2-5; D may be TRBD1 (7 bases). Germline CDR1 and CDR2: SGHDT and YYEEEE. Trimming took 3 bases from V and 5 from J, leaving 20 bases between them. The CDR3 totals 16 residues. Written as DNA, the CDR3 is TGTGCCAGCAGCTCCCTACCGGAGGGGGCACTTGAGACCCAGTACTTC. This sequence encodes CASSSLPEGALETQYF.

This chain uses TRBV7-6 with TRBJ2-3; 9 bases line up with TRBD2. V trimming: 5 bases; J trimming: 5 bases; junction bases outside the gene matches: 11. Germline V gene sequence: CDR1 SGHVS, CDR2 FNYEAQ. The CDR3 sequence is 16 residues long. The CDR3 loop is CASSPWVAGARDTQYF. The CDR3 nucleotides read TGTGCCAGCAGCCCTTGGGTAGCGGGAGCGAGAGATACGCAGTATTTT.

The chain is built from TRBV28 and TRBJ1-2; 8 bases line up with TRBD1. CDR3 length: 14 amino acids. Germline CDR1 is MDHEN and CDR2 is SYDVKM. V dropped 2 bases and J dropped 6; count of bases not matched to a gene: 5. DNA for the CDR3: TGTGCCAGCAGTTTAGCCGGGACAGGCAATGGCTACACCTTC. Its protein product is CASSLAGTGNGYTF.

Only a few counts were recorded for this clone. The chain couples TRBV28 to TRBJ2-7; no clear D. Germline V gene lookup returns CDR1 MDHEN and CDR2 SYDVKM. The CDR3 loop spans 13 amino acids. V lost 3 bases and J lost 1, with 7 bases in between. The CDR3 bases are TGTGCCAGCAGTTTGCTTGGATCCTACGAGCAGTACTTC. Amino acids: CASSLLGSYEQYF.

The chain combines TRBV7-9 with TRBJ1-6, with D unresolved. The CDR3 runs 12 residues. The V gene's germline CDR1 is SEHNR and CDR2 FQNEAQ (reference sequence). Trimming removed 3 bases at V and 7 bases at J, with 4 bases between. This CDR3 is CASSFPNSPLHF. DNA for the CDR3: TGTGCCAGCAGCTTCCCGAATTCACCCCTCCACTTT.

V is TRBV30 and J is TRBJ1-6; D unresolved. Germline V gene sequence: CDR1 GTSNPN, CDR2 SVGIG (reference sequence). V lost 7 bases, J lost 10 bases, and 20 bases lay in between. There are 14 residues in the CDR3. The CDR3 is CASSSTSLRSPLHF. The CDR3 DNA is TGTGCCTCTTCCTCGACAAGTTTGAGGTCACCCCTCCACTTT.

This clone appeared a few times. The J gene is TRBJ2-5, the V gene TRBV7-2, with D tentatively TRBD2 (6 bases). The CDR3 totals 17 residues. V was pared by 6 bases and J by 7 bases, with 27 bases between. Germline values: CDR1 SGHTA, CDR2 FQGNSA. CDR3 coding DNA: TGTGCCAGCAGTTTCGCACTTAGCGGCAGCTCCAAAGGGACCCAGTACTTC. Protein sequence: CASSFALSGSSKGTQYF.

The rearrangement uses TRBV18 and TRBJ2-7, with TRBD1 matching over 8 bases. The CDR3 is 15 amino acids. Germline values: CDR1 KGHSH, CDR2 LQKENI. Trimming cost V 6 bases and J 9 bases; bases outside gene matches: 16. CDR3 nucleotide sequence: TGTGCCAGCTCGCAATCCGGGACAGGCCTCCTTGGGCAGTACTTC. It encodes CASSQSGTGLLGQYF.